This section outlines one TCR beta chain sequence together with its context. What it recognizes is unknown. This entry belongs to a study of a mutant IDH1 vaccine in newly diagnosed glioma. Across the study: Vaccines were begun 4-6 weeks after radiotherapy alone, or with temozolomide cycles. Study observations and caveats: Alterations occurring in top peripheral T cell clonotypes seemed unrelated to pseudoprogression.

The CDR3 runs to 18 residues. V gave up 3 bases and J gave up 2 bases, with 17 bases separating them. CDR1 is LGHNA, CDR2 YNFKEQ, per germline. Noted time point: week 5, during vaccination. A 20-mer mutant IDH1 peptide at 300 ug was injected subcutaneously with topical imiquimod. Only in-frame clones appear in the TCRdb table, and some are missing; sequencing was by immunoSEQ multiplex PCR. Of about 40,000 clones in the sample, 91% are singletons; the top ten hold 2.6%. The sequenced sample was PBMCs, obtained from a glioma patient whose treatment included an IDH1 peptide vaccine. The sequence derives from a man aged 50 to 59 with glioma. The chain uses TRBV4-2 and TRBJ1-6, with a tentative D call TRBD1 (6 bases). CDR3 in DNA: TGTGCCAGCAGCCAGGGACGTGGGGGGCAGACCTATAATTCACCCCTCCACTTT. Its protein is CASSQGRGGQTYNSPLHF.